The T cell receptor beta chain described here comes from a study of spatial heterogeneity in lung cancer. CDR3 length: 12 amino acids. Germline assignment: CDR1 LNHDA and CDR2 SQIVND (reference sequence). V lost 10 bases and J lost 2, with 9 bases in between. TCRdb reprocessed the 5' RACE reads via MiXCR and lists one record per CDR3 protein. The table has about 43,000 distinct CDR3 sequences, approximately 22% seen once; the top ten hold less than 9.5%. The sample's time point: blood at routine non-recurrence follow-up after resection. Here the sequenced sample was PBMCs, taken at follow-up. This TCR came from a female donor with early-stage non-small cell lung cancer. V usage is TRBV19 and J usage is TRBJ2-1; D is perhaps TRBD1 (6 bases). The CDR3 loop is CAIGQTYNEQFF. CDR3 in DNA: TGTGCCATCGGACAGACCTACAATGAGCAGTTCTTC.